This passage covers 13 T cell receptor beta chains from one sample sequenced in a study of identifying expanded T cells in peripheral blood (dated 2019 in TCRdb). The method behind the library was the immunoSEQ multiplex PCR assay. TCRdb stores this immuneACCESS table with in-frame sequences only. Part of the clones is absent; in the studies checked, under half of the shortfall reflects unresolved V genes, and no reason is known for the rest. The sample includes 90,000 to 110,000 clones, with around 90% observed a single time. The ten most abundant clones make up just under 8.5% of the sample. Sequenced: blood. The receptors stem from a person aged 18-69 years in good health.

The rearrangement links TRBV21-1 to TRBJ2-6; TRBD2 is the table's D call, not checked against the DNA. TRBV21-1 is flagged as a pseudogene. This CDR3 region has 17 residues. CDR3: CASTPTSREAGANVLTF. CDR3 coding DNA: TGTGCCAGCACCCCTACCTCCCGCGAGGCTGGGGCCAACGTCCTGACTTTC.

The CDR3 DNA reads as TGTGCCAGTAGTATAGCAGGGGAAGAGACCCAGTACTTC. This sequence encodes CASSIAGEETQYF. The chain combines TRBV19 with TRBJ2-5; D perhaps matches TRBD1 (6 bases). This CDR3 is 13 amino acids long. Trimming left V 1 base short and J 3 bases short, with 6 bases between. CDR1 is LNHDA and CDR2 is SQIVND in the germline V gene (reference sequence). Combining the CDR3 with reference TRBV19 and TRBJ2-5 gives the whole variable domain DGGITQSPKYLFRKEGQNVTLSCEQNLNHDAMYWYRQDPGQGLRLIYYSQIVNDFQKGDIAEGYSVSREKKESFPLTVTSAQKNPTAFYLCASSIAGEETQYFGPGTRLLVL.

The chain joins TRBV6-4 to TRBJ2-1, with unresolved D. V was trimmed by 3 bases and J by 3 bases, leaving 24 bases between them. This CDR3 has 19 residues. Germline V lookup: CDR1 MRHNA, CDR2 SNTAGT. The CDR3 sequence: CASSELPPQAPSGYNEQFF. For the CDR3, the DNA is TGTGCCAGCAGTGAACTCCCCCCCCAGGCCCCCTCCGGCTACAATGAGCAGTTCTTC.

CDR3: CASSSTTGGRFQPQHF. Here the CDR3 DNA reads TGTGCCAGCAGCTCTACCACCGGGGGGCGGTTTCAGCCCCAGCATTTT. This chain connects TRBV7-8 to TRBJ1-5; perhaps TRBD1 as D (6 bases). Trimming removed 4 bases from V and 6 bases from J, with 19 bases in between. The V gene's germline CDR1 is SGHVS and CDR2 FQNEAQ. The CDR3 is made up of 16 amino acids. Full variable domain (remainder filled in from reference TRBV7-8 and TRBJ1-5): GAGVSQSPRYKVAKRGQDVALRCDPISGHVSLFWYQQALGQGPEFLTYFQNEAQLDKSGLPSDRFFAERPEGSVSTLKIQRTQQEDSAVYLCASSSTTGGRFQPQHFGDGTRLSIL.

This sequence joins TRBV11-2 and TRBJ1-1; no definite D call. Germline CDR1 and CDR2: SGHAT and FQNNGV. This CDR3 has 13 amino acids. Trimming took off 3 bases at V and 0 bases at J, with 5 bases between the two ends. The CDR3 is CASSFQMNTEAFF. As DNA, the CDR3 is TGTGCCAGCAGCTTTCAGATGAACACTGAAGCTTTCTTT.

The chain carries TRBV11-2 and TRBJ2-7, with D tentatively TRBD1 (6 bases). The ends were cut back, 0 bases at V and 5 bases at J, with 8 bases in the middle. CDR1 is SGHAT and CDR2 is FQNNGV in the germline V gene. The CDR3 totals 13 residues. This CDR3 reads CASSLDNRDEQYF. The CDR3 DNA follows: TGTGCCAGCAGCTTAGACAACAGGGACGAGCAGTACTTC.

The chain recombines TRBV6-1 with TRBJ2-2; D might be TRBD2 (7 bases). With 2 bases removed from V and 5 bases from J, the gap between germline ends came to 18 bases. Looked up from germline, CDR1 is MNHNS and CDR2 is SASEGT. The CDR3 runs 17 residues. CDR3 coding DNA: TGTGCCAGCAGTGAATGGAGGGGGGGGGCAGGAACCGGGGAGCTGTTTTTT. Its translation: CASSEWRGGAGTGELFF.

The chain joins TRBV19 to TRBJ2-1; 7 bases map to TRBD1. Per germline, CDR1 LNHDA and CDR2 SQIVND (reference sequence). The V gene end was trimmed by 6 bases and the J gene end by 7 bases; junction bases not matched to a gene: 12. The CDR3 runs to 15 residues. The CDR3 here is CASSLRQGMRNEQFF. The CDR3 nucleotides read TGTGCCAGTAGCCTACGACAGGGCATGAGGAATGAGCAGTTCTTC.

The chain uses TRBV11-3 and TRBJ2-1; tentatively, D is TRBD1 (7 bases). V was cut by 5 bases and J by 7 bases, with 18 bases left in between. The CDR3 contains 15 residues. The V gene's germline CDR1 is SGHNT and CDR2 YENEEA. The CDR3 bases are TGTGCCAGCAGCCCCCGTGGAGGGGGCGGAAATGAGCAGTTCTTC. The encoded protein is CASSPRGGGGNEQFF.

This chain connects TRBV4-2 to TRBJ2-4; 9 nucleotides line up with TRBD2. Germline V CDR1 and CDR2: LGHNA, YNFKEQ. Trimming cost V 6 bases and J 3 bases; bases outside gene matches: 12. This CDR3 region has 17 residues. The CDR3 loop reads CASRSYSGGTDKNIQYF. The CDR3, as DNA: TGTGCCAGCAGGTCTTATAGCGGGGGCACGGACAAAAACATTCAGTACTTC.

The chain employs TRBV13 and TRBJ2-2; D could derive from TRBD1 or TRBD2 (5 bases each). V lost 8 bases, J lost 6 bases, and 13 bases lay in between. Looked up from germline, CDR1 is PRHDT and CDR2 is FYEKMQ (reference sequence). CDR3 length equals 13 residues. The CDR3 sequence is CASAIGDAGELFF. CDR3 DNA sequence: TGTGCCAGCGCCATTGGGGACGCCGGGGAGCTGTTTTTT.

The rearrangement joins TRBV2 to TRBJ2-1; D is possibly TRBD1 (5 bases). Trimming left V 6 bases short and J 8 bases short, with 17 bases between. The CDR3 loop spans 14 amino acids. Germline CDR1 and CDR2: SNHLY and FYNNEI. The CDR3 here is CASRKTDSTDEQFF. The CDR3 DNA reads as TGTGCCAGCAGGAAGACAGATTCCACTGATGAGCAGTTCTTC.

In this sample, this clone turned up once. The V and J genes are TRBV30 and TRBJ2-2, with a possible D match to TRBD1 (6 bases). The V end was cut by 1 base, the J end by 4 bases, with 7 bases between. The CDR3 covers 13 residues. CDR1 and CDR2 (germline): GTSNPN, SVGIG (reference sequence). CDR3 protein: CAWSGQVTGELFF. The CDR3 DNA reads TGTGCCTGGAGTGGACAGGTCACCGGGGAGCTGTTTTTT.